This paragraph reports one T cell receptor (beta chain). Antigen specificity is unknown. Amplification used 60 Vbeta primers and 13 Jbeta primers. Clones were read by immunoSEQ multiplex PCR, and TCRdb kept only the in-frame ones, dropping some. The data contain approximately 40,000 clones, 70% to 90% of them singletons. This sample stems from a study of cytomegalovirus exposure and HLA in healthy donors. Broader study findings: Presence/absence analyses took donor sequencing depth as roughly uniform. As a later analysis showed, several of the most significant clusters appeared to be linked to common viral pathogens. TCR association rates varied by HLA locus in a later analysis, with DRB1 highest and HLA-C lowest. Later analysis demonstrated an association between a missense DCLRE1C variant and TCR beta V- and J-gene trimming.

The V end was cut by 6 bases, the J end by 5 bases, with 15 bases between. This CDR3 spans 13 amino acids. In germline, CDR1 is SGHRS, CDR2 YFSETQ. Material for sequencing was PBMCs. The rearrangement joins TRBV5-1 to TRBJ2-7; possibly TRBD1 for D (7 bases). This TCR was sampled from a woman aged 40 to 49 in good health and CMV-seropositive. The DNA for the CDR3 is TGCGCCAGCAACCGACAGGGAGGCGACGAGCAGTACTTC. This translates into CASNRQGGDEQYF.